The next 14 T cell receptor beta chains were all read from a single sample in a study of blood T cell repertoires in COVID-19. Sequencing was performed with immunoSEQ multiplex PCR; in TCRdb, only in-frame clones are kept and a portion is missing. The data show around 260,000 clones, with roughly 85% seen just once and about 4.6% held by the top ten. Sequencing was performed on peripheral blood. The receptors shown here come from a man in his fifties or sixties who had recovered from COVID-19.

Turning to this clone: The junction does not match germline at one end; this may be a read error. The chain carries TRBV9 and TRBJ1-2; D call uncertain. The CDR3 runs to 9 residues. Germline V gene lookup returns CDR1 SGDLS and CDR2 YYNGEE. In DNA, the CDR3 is TGTGCCAGCAGCCTGCCTCCCGCGTTC. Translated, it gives CASSLPPAF. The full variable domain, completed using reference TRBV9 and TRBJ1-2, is DSGVTQTPKHLITATGQRVTLRCSPRSGDLSVYWYQQSLDQGLQFLIQYYNGEERAKGNILERFSAQQFPDLHSELNLSSLELGDSALYFCASSLPPAFGSGTRLTVV.

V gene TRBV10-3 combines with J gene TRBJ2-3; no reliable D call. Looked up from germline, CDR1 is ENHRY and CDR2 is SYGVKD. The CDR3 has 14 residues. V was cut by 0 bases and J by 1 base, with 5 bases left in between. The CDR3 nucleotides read TGTGCCATCAGTGAGTCTCTTGGCACAGATACGCAGTATTTT. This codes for CAISESLGTDTQYF.

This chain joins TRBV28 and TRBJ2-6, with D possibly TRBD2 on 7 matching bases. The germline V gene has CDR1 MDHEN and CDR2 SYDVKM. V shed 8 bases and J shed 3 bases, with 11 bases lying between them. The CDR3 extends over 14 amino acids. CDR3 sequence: CASLGGLGANVLTF. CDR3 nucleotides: TGTGCCAGCCTCGGGGGGCTTGGGGCCAACGTCCTGACTTTC.

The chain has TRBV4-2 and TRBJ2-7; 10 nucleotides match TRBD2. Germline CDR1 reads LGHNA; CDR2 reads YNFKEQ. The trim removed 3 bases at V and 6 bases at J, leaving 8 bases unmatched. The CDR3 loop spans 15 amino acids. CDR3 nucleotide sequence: TGTGCCAGCAGCCAGGTATCCGGGACTAGCGCCGAGCAGTACTTC. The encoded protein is CASSQVSGTSAEQYF.

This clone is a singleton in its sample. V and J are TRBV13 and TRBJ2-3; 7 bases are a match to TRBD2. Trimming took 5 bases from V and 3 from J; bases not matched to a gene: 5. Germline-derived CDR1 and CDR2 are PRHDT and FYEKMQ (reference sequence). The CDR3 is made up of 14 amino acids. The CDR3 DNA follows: TGTGCCAGCAGCCTAGCGGCGGGAACAGATACGCAGTATTTT. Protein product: CASSLAAGTDTQYF.

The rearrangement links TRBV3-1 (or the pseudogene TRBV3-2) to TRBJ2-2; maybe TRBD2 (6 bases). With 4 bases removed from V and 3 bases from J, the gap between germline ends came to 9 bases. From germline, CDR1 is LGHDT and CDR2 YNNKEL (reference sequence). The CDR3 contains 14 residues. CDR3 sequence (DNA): TGTGCCAGCAGCCGAGGGGACTACACCGGGGAGCTGTTTTTT. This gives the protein CASSRGDYTGELFF.

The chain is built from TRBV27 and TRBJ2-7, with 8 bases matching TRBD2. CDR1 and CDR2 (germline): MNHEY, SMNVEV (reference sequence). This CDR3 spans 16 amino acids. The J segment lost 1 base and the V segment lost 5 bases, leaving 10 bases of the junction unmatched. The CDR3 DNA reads TGTGCCAGCAGTAGCCCCTCGGCGGGAGGATCCTACGAGCAGTACTTC. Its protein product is CASSSPSAGGSYEQYF.

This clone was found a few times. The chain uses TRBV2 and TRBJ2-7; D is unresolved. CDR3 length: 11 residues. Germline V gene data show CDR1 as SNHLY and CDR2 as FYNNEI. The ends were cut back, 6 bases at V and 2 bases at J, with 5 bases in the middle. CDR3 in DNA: TGTGCCAGCAGCCCGGCCTACGAGCAGTACTTC. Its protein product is CASSPAYEQYF. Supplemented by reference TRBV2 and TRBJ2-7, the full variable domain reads EPEVTQTPSHQVTQMGQEVILRCVPISNHLYFYWYRQILGQKVEFLVSFYNNEISEKSEIFDDQFSVERPDGSNFTLKIRSTKLEDSAMYFCASSPAYEQYFGPGTRLTVT.

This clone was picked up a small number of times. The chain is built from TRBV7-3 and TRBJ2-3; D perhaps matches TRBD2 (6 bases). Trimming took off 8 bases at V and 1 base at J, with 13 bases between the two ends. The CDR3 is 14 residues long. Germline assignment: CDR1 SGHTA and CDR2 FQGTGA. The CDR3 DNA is TGTGCCAGCGGGGTGGGGGGAGGCACAGATACGCAGTATTTT. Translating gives CASGVGGGTDTQYF.

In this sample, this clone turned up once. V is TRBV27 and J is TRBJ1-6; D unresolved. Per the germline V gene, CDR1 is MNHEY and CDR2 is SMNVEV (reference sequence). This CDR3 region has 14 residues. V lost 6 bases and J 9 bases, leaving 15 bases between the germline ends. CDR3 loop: CASRPGGEVSPLHF. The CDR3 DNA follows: TGTGCCAGCAGGCCAGGCGGGGAGGTTTCACCCCTCCACTTT.

CDR3 DNA sequence: TGTGCCAGCAGCTTAGGGGCTAGCTGGGATACGCAGTATTTT. Translated: CASSLGASWDTQYF. This rearrangement joins TRBV7-2 to TRBJ2-3; possibly TRBD2 for D (5 bases). V shed 1 base and J shed 6 bases, with 11 bases lying between them. The CDR3 totals 14 residues. CDR1 is SGHTA and CDR2 is FQGNSA in the germline V gene.

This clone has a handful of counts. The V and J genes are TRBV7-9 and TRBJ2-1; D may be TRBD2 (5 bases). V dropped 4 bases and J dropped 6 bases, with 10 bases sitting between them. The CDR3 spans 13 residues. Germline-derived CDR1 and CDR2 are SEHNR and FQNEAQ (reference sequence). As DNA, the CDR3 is TGTGCCAGCAGCTCGGGATATGCCAATGAGCAGTTCTTC. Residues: CASSSGYANEQFF.

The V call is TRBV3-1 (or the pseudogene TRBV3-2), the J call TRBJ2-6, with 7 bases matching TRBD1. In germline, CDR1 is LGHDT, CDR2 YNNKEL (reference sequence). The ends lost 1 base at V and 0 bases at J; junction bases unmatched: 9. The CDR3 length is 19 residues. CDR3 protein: CASSQGRQGPNSGANVLTF. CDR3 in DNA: TGTGCCAGCAGCCAAGGGCGACAGGGCCCCAACTCTGGGGCCAACGTCCTGACTTTC.

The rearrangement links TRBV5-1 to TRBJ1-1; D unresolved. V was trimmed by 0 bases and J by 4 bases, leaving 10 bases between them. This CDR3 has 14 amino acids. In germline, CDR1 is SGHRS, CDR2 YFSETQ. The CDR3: CASSLDAGSTEAFF. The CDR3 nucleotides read TGCGCCAGCAGCTTGGATGCAGGCTCCACTGAAGCTTTCTTT.